The rows below give T cell receptor beta chains drawn from one sample of a study of siplizumab effects on memory and regulatory T cells. Sequenced by immunoSEQ multiplex PCR; TCRdb stores in-frame clones only, minus some. The sample holds 90,000 to 110,000 clones, around 93% seen once. Sequenced input: CD4+ T cells sorted from blood. These receptors all come from a human donor in good health. Each CDR3 is given with its conserved first and last residue. The order of the fields is V gene, J gene, CDR3 protein.

v_gene: TRBV7-9; j_gene: TRBJ1-1; CDR3aa: CASSLAGTGDTEAFF
v_gene: TRBV9; j_gene: TRBJ2-7; CDR3aa: CASSVGPGRERQYF
v_gene: TRBV2; j_gene: TRBJ1-5; CDR3aa: CASSRQGRSNQPQHF
v_gene: TRBV4-1; j_gene: TRBJ1-1; CDR3aa: CASSQDRLRSTEAFF
v_gene: TRBV29-1; j_gene: TRBJ2-1; CDR3aa: CSVVAAGVREQFF
v_gene: TRBV5-1; j_gene: TRBJ2-7; CDR3aa: CASSSEGLSYEQYF
v_gene: TRBV19; j_gene: TRBJ1-2; CDR3aa: CASSIVPLARLDGYTF
v_gene: TRBV10-3; j_gene: TRBJ2-7; CDR3aa: CAISDLGGSYEQYF
v_gene: TRBV11-3; j_gene: TRBJ2-1; CDR3aa: CASSLKEWTKTYNEQFF
v_gene: TRBV4-1; j_gene: TRBJ2-5; CDR3aa: CASSQVGTGAETQYF
v_gene: TRBV19; j_gene: TRBJ1-1; CDR3aa: CASSIDRNTEAFF
v_gene: TRBV7-9; j_gene: TRBJ1-1; CDR3aa: CASSFSDAEAFF
v_gene: TRBV19; j_gene: TRBJ1-2; CDR3aa: CASSKVIVNYGYTF
v_gene: TRBV29-1; j_gene: TRBJ1-2; CDR3aa: CSVEGDRGGLGGYTF
v_gene: TRBV5-1; j_gene: TRBJ1-3; CDR3aa: CASSWDRGGNTIYF
v_gene: TRBV21-1; j_gene: NA; CDR3aa: CASSKDTRRSSYEQYF
v_gene: TRBV28; j_gene: TRBJ2-4; CDR3aa: CASSLFEGLVQYF
v_gene: TRBV6-5; j_gene: TRBJ1-2; CDR3aa: CASSWGDGYGYTF
v_gene: TRBV7-9; j_gene: TRBJ2-5; CDR3aa: CASSLASGLQETQYF
v_gene: TRBV30; j_gene: TRBJ1-6; CDR3aa: CAWSVDRNSPLHF
v_gene: TRBV19; j_gene: TRBJ1-1; CDR3aa: CASNTDRAATEAFF
v_gene: TRBV19; j_gene: TRBJ1-4; CDR3aa: CASSIEYNENLFF
v_gene: TRBV5-6; j_gene: TRBJ2-3; CDR3aa: CASTDTSQVSEGDTQYF
v_gene: TRBV7-2; j_gene: TRBJ2-3; CDR3aa: CASSLVGPDTQYF